This T cell receptor beta chain was sequenced during a study of cytomegalovirus exposure and HLA in healthy donors (dated by TCRdb to 2016 to 2017). A note on the overall study: In an earlier analysis of under 750 of the donors, 250 to 300 Gb of sequence data and 120 million or so unique TCR beta sequences from approximately 180 million T cells were reported. Roughly 300 gigabases of sequencing data and approximately 85 million unique TCR sequences were included in an early release covering roughly 700 HLA-typed donors. Of the roughly 400 genotyped donors, approximately 83% fell in the genetic ancestry cluster associated with self-reported Caucasian donors. The study aimed to test whether signatures of past pathogen exposure could be identified by cataloging public T cell receptors. The T cell repertoires of several hundred subjects were profiled by immunosequencing and related to cytomegalovirus serostatus. Besides the first cohort of roughly 640 subjects, a separate validation cohort made up of roughly 120 different subjects was used. To predict cytomegalovirus infection status, the study brought together high-throughput TCR immunosequencing, statistical association of individual TCRs with disease status, and machine learning. In a later analysis, previously published TCR beta repertoires from 600 to 850 donors were re-analyzed and high-resolution HLA genotyping was added so that TCR occurrence patterns could be studied. In the later analysis, no new phenotypic data were used to find candidate immune exposures; instead, reliance was placed on TCR beta sequences and their occurrence across donors. To decide whether each TCR beta V gene segment behaved as functional or pseudogenic, an earlier analysis of some 570 of the donors relied on high-throughput TCR beta sequencing. Donor age, sex, ethnicity and CMV serostatus were compiled together with the repertoire data. A later genetic analysis used genome-wide SNP genotypes for about three fifths of the roughly 700 donors, treating that subset as a discovery cohort. All discovery cohort repertoires had been generated on a single sequencing platform. HLA typing covered class I and class II loci at four-digit resolution. Typing coverage differed by locus: A, B, C, DRB1 and DQB1 were typed in about 620-640 donors, DQA1 in roughly 500, DPA1 in roughly 590, and DPB1 in 450 to 490. Because of strong linkage in the cohort, roughly five DR-DQ haplotypes were treated as single units for association and clustering. Across approximately 400 genotyped donors of the cohort, an average of approximately 240,000 unique TCR beta nucleotide sequences per donor were sequenced, and roughly a sixth of those sequences were non-productive.

Comment on this clone: What antigen it recognizes has not been identified. Qualities for individual bases were not recorded, and no much larger clone is one base off.

The library was built by means of the immunoSEQ multiplex PCR assay. A mixture of 60 forward primers for TCR Vbeta segments and 13 reverse primers for TCR Jbeta segments was used in the multiplex PCR. The CDR3 region of rearranged TCR beta genes was amplified from genomic DNA with a multiplex PCR assay. The amplified TCR beta libraries were sequenced on the Illumina HiSeq System as 87-base-pair reads. Per the source publication's procedure: In a later analysis, tens of millions of unique TCR beta chains were counted across the roughly 670 repertoires, and about 9.9 million of these chains were shared by at least two donors. Raw reads were error-corrected and collapsed into unique sequences by a nearest-neighbor algorithm in which closely related sequences were merged to remove PCR and sequencing errors. V, D and J gene segments were assigned by aligning CDR3 sequences to IMGT reference sequences. For a sequence to be retained, at least a six-nucleotide match to both a V gene segment and a J gene segment was required. Rearrangements were classified as productive when the CDR3 lacked stop codons and remained in frame with V and J, and all other rearrangements were classified as non-productive. Following IMGT convention, CDR3 was defined as the stretch from the second conserved V-encoded cysteine to the conserved J-encoded phenylalanine. Sequences without an unambiguous match to a single V gene segment were excluded from the earlier analysis of a few hundred of the donors. An earlier analysis of a few hundred of the donors called V segments functional above 56.7% productive rearrangements and segregating when the between-donor standard deviation exceeded 5%. To diagnose cytomegalovirus status from the catalog of TCR beta chain sequences, a statistical classification framework was built. In a later analysis, V and J genes were assigned by comparing TCR nucleotide sequences against IMGT/GENE-DB human TR gene sequences. A later analysis assigned CDR3 sequences and most-parsimonious VDJ recombination scenarios with the TCRdist pipeline. In a later analysis, each TCR beta chain was defined by its CDR3 amino acid sequence together with its V-gene family, and reads lacking a unique V-gene family were excluded. In a later analysis, 550 to 650 highly shared, low-generation-probability nucleotide sequences were removed to address suspected cross-contamination and a sequencing artifact. For each public chain, a later analysis derived a clonal expansion index from normalized ranks of inferred template counts within each repertoire. In a later analysis, generation probabilities were computed with a VDJ recombination model fitted to out-of-frame rearrangements, and the resulting probabilities were checked against IGoR. Hypergeometric tests were used in a later analysis to score TCR-TCR, TCR-HLA and TCR-CMV co-occurrence, with a repertoire-size bias correction applied to the TCR pairs. In a later analysis, false discovery rates were estimated by permuting HLA or CMV assignments 20 times. In a later analysis, co-occurring TCRs were grouped using DBSCAN, with TCRdist sequence similarity added in when clustering inside HLA-allele-positive subsets. Repertoires with fewer than 30,000 or more than 120,000 public chains were left out of co-occurrence clustering, as were a handful of repertoires with anomalous nucleotide sharing. TCRdb took this table from immuneACCESS and kept in-frame rearrangements with V and J called. Such tables lack part of the clones; where checked against another copy, unresolved V genes explain under half of the gap, and the rest is unexplained. V and J calls plus clone size are reproduced from that table; the DNA served to infer D and trimming. The sample table lists about 120,000 clones, 80% of them with a count of one. The ten largest clones capture about 2.5% of the sample.

The cohort comprised 710 or so healthy bone marrow donors. All cohort members were sampled while nominally healthy, although unrecorded immune exposures were likely present. The donor tested CMV seronegative and was one of the 352 seronegative cohort members. A peripheral blood sample was provided by each donor, and peripheral blood mononuclear cells were used for TCR beta sequencing. The Qiagen DNeasy Blood Extraction Kit was used to extract genomic DNA from the blood cell samples. Overall study outcomes, separate from this receptor: According to a later genetic analysis, donors in an Asian-associated ancestry cluster had fewer N-insertions in productive TCRs than the approximately 630-donor mean. HLA typing was unavailable for some donors at each locus, so association tests used only the typed subset. Most CMV-associated TCR beta chains appeared to be HLA-restricted in a later analysis, and the HLA associations seemed to be driven largely by CMV exposure. Assigning TCR associations to individual alleles was difficult when HLA alleles, especially DR and DQ, strongly co-occurred. According to a later analysis, TCR association rates differed among HLA loci, with DRB1 alleles showing the most associated TCRs and HLA-C alleles showing the fewest. A later analysis associated about 18,000 TCR beta sequences with specific HLA alleles at a false discovery rate of 0.05. A further reported finding was that TCR beta sequences accurately predicted the HLA-A and HLA-B alleles for most subjects in the first cohort. For the cohort, immune exposure information was limited to CMV serostatus. Several of the top co-occurrence clusters appeared to be linked to parvovirus B19, influenza, CMV and Epstein-Barr virus, according to a later analysis. Correlated functional status among segregating V segments might be attributable to linkage disequilibrium, but an unknown experimental factor could not be ruled out. The classifier was reported to diagnose cytomegalovirus status with high specificity and sensitivity in both the original and validation cohorts. The earlier analysis of approximately 590 of the donors excluded some 15 rarely observed V segments, including chromosome 9 orphons, because counts were too low. In vitro tests confirmed that a few of the cytomegalovirus-associated TCR beta chains recognize cytomegalovirus antigens. Across donors, most TCR sequences were observed very rarely, whereas some public TCRs were present in many individuals. Sequencing depth was assumed to be roughly uniform across donors in the presence/absence analyses, though that assumption may not hold. The 87-base-pair reads could not distinguish some IMGT-functional V segments, including TRBV6-2 and TRBV6-3, so those segments were excluded. In an earlier analysis of 587 of the donors, most TCR beta V segments were observed in productive rearrangements about 90% or about 30% of the time, broadly matching IMGT annotations. In the study, about 150 TCR beta chains were listed as associated with cytomegalovirus. The authors suggested that the approach could potentially be generalized to other disease states and immunological phenotypes. A cluster of highly shared sequence variants was judged likely to be a technical artifact of the sequencing pipeline. In a later analysis, HLA-associated TCR beta chains showed more clonal expansion and lower generation probabilities than non-associated chains that were equally common. The cohort was sequenced for TCR beta chains only, and without alpha or paired-chain data the features that could be detected were limited. V-gene and J-gene trimming of TCR beta chains was associated with a missense DCLRE1C variant in a later genetic analysis, and the association was replicated in an independent cohort.

At the junction V is shortened by 6 bases and J by 11 bases, with 11 bases in between. Taken from cysteine to phenylalanine, the CDR3 has 10 residues. The only DNA kept is the CDR3, 30 bases in frame from the first base. The germline V gene (reference sequence) gives CDR1 as DFQATT and CDR2 as SNEGSKA. Sequences were obtained from PBMCs. This TCR derives from a man in his thirties or forties in good health and CMV-seronegative. This chain joins TRBV20-1 to TRBJ1-5; the D gene is not confidently resolved. Here the CDR3 is given as CSAIGEAQHF. The DNA reads TGCAGTGCAATCGGTGAGGCCCAGCATTTT.